This T cell receptor (beta chain) was identified during a study of blood T cell repertoires in COVID-19. CDR1 is MDHEN, CDR2 SYDVKM, per germline. Unmatched junction bases numbered 7, after V lost 7 bases and J lost 8 bases. This CDR3 region has 13 residues. The protocol was immunoSEQ multiplex PCR, while the TCRdb copy is restricted to in-frame clones and leaves out a portion. The data hold 200,000 to 250,000 clones, with 80% to 90% observed a single time. The rearrangement uses TRBV28 and TRBJ2-1; 8 bases are shared with TRBD2. Specimen: peripheral blood. The TCR originated in a man aged 45 to 65 with COVID-19, enrolled during active disease. The CDR3 sequence is CASMDGGADEQFF. CDR3 DNA: TGTGCCAGCATGGACGGGGGGGCAGATGAGCAGTTCTTC.